Shown below are 20 T cell receptor beta chains from a single sample sequenced in a study of T cells in Graves' hyperthyroidism and ophthalmopathy. It was RNA transcripts that yielded the amplified TCR beta CDR3 regions. The HTBI primer set was used in a first-round RT-PCR of the TCR CDR3. Each CDR3 protein is one row after TCRdb ran MiXCR on the multiplex PCR reads. This table has some 740,000 distinct CDR3 sequences, 11% to 15% appearing once. The sample was blood. The receptors originated from a woman aged 18-30 years with Graves' hyperthyroidism.

There are many counts of this clonotype. This chain joins TRBV7-2 and TRBJ2-7, with 11 bases identical to TRBD2. Germline CDR1 and CDR2: SGHTA and FQGNSA. This CDR3 comprises 16 residues. J gave up 2 bases and V 2 bases, and 5 bases lay outside the gene matches. The CDR3 sequence is CASSLWLAGGPYEQYF. The DNA of the CDR3 is TGTGCCAGCAGCTTATGGCTAGCGGGAGGCCCCTACGAGCAGTACTTC.

The J gene is TRBJ2-1, the V gene TRBV20-1; D not resolved. Trimming took off 5 bases at V and 3 bases at J, with 8 bases between the two ends. Germline loops: CDR1 DFQATT, CDR2 SNEGSKA (reference sequence). The CDR3 spans 12 residues. The CDR3 DNA reads TGCAGTGCTCGACCCGGCTACAATGAGCAGTTCTTC. It encodes CSARPGYNEQFF.

The V and J genes are TRBV19 and TRBJ1-2, with D unresolved. Germline CDR1 is LNHDA and CDR2 is SQIVND (reference sequence). With 6 bases removed from V and 10 bases from J, the gap between germline ends came to 12 bases. This CDR3 has 11 residues. CDR3 residues: CASRNTVDYTF. The CDR3 coding sequence is TGTGCCAGTAGGAATACGGTAGACTACACCTTC. Together with reference TRBV19 and TRBJ1-2, the CDR3 gives the full variable domain: DGGITQSPKYLFRKEGQNVTLSCEQNLNHDAMYWYRQDPGQGLRLIYYSQIVNDFQKGDIAEGYSVSREKKESFPLTVTSAQKNPTAFYLCASRNTVDYTFGSGTRLTVV.

Many counts were recorded for this clonotype. CDR3 sequence (DNA): TGTGCCAGCAGCGATGGGTGGGAGGCTTACGAGCAGTACTTC. It specifies CASSDGWEAYEQYF. The chain is built from TRBV6-1 and TRBJ2-7; maybe TRBD2 (6 bases). CDR3 length equals 14 residues. Trimming cost V 6 bases and J 4 bases, with 16 bases left between them. Germline V gene lookup returns CDR1 MNHNS and CDR2 SASEGT.

This clonotype turned up a few times. The chain is built from TRBV5-8 and TRBJ1-6; D unclear. V shed 0 bases and J shed 5 bases, with 6 bases lying between them. There are 14 residues in the CDR3. Germline V CDR1 and CDR2: SGHTS, YDEGEE. The CDR3 DNA follows: TGTGCCAGCAGCTTGGCGGTGGATAATTCACCCCTCCACTTT. It translates to CASSLAVDNSPLHF.

This clonotype was seen at least ten times. The chain combines TRBV11-2 with TRBJ1-2, with D possibly being TRBD1 (5 bases). V was shortened by 7 bases and J by 5 bases, with 23 bases between the two germline ends. CDR3 length: 16 residues. Germline CDR1 SGHAT, CDR2 FQNNGV. The CDR3 spells CASTREGQVKGYGYTF. CDR3 bases: TGTGCCAGCACCCGAGAGGGTCAGGTGAAGGGGTATGGCTACACCTTC.

The chain links TRBV12-3 or TRBV12-4 to TRBJ2-5; TRBD2 matches 11 bases. This CDR3 contains 17 residues. V lost 6 bases, J lost 4 bases, and 13 bases stayed unmatched. Here the CDR3 DNA reads TGTGCCAGCAGGGGCGAGGGACTAGCGGATAGGGGAGAGACCCAGTACTTC. Translated, it gives CASRGEGLADRGETQYF.

The chain joins TRBV7-9 to TRBJ2-1, with D possibly matching TRBD1 (6 bases). CDR1 and CDR2 (germline): SEHNR, FQNEAQ (reference sequence). This CDR3 has 13 amino acids. The ends were cut back, 5 bases at V and 5 bases at J, with 10 bases in the middle. The CDR3 reads CASSPGQNNEQFF. DNA of the CDR3: TGTGCCAGCAGCCCCGGACAGAACAATGAGCAGTTCTTC.

This clonotype occurred once. V usage is TRBV2 and J usage is TRBJ2-4, with a tentative D call TRBD1 (5 bases). Trimming took off 11 bases at V and 0 bases at J, with 14 bases between the two ends. Germline V CDR1 and CDR2: SNHLY, FYNNEI. This CDR3 spans 14 amino acids. The DNA of the CDR3 is TGTGCCGGGGCCATCGATCGAGCCAAAAACATTCAGTACTTC. It specifies CAGAIDRAKNIQYF.

The chain is built from TRBV20-1 and TRBJ1-5; 9 nucleotides align to TRBD1. Trimming took 1 base from V and 3 from J; bases not matched to a gene: 4. The CDR3 is 15 residues long. From germline, CDR1 is DFQATT and CDR2 SNEGSKA (reference sequence). The CDR3 sequence is CSARAGQGPNQPQHF. DNA of the CDR3: TGCAGTGCTAGAGCGGGACAGGGCCCCAATCAGCCCCAGCATTTT.

In its sample, this clonotype was seen many times. CDR3 in amino acids: CASSPVMTENIQYF. The CDR3 nucleotides are TGTGCCAGCAGCCCGGTCATGACAGAAAACATTCAGTACTTC. The chain recombines TRBV4-2 with TRBJ2-4; TRBD1 might be the D (5 bases). This CDR3 is built from 14 residues. V lost 4 bases and J 5 bases, leaving 12 bases between the germline ends. CDR1 and CDR2 from the germline V gene are LGHNA and YNFKEQ.

This chain connects TRBV27 to TRBJ2-2; the match to TRBD1 covers 8 bases. J was trimmed by 5 bases and V by 5 bases; bases with no gene match: 7. The CDR3 loop spans 15 amino acids. The germline V gene has CDR1 MNHEY and CDR2 SMNVEV (reference sequence). DNA of the CDR3: TGTGCCAGCAGTAGCAGGGGGCGCGGTACCGGGGAGCTGTTTTTT. This sequence encodes CASSSRGRGTGELFF.

The chain employs TRBV6-2 or TRBV6-3 and TRBJ2-7; 7 bases agree with TRBD1. CDR1 and CDR2 (germline): MNHEY, SVGEGT. V trimming: 7 bases; J trimming: 6 bases; junction bases outside the gene matches: 9. The CDR3 totals 13 residues. The CDR3 coding sequence is TGTGCCAGCAATATAGGACAGGCCTGCGAGCAGTACTTC. This codes for CASNIGQACEQYF.

Only a few counts were recorded for this clonotype. The chain recombines TRBV20-1 with TRBJ1-2; D uncertain. V lost 6 bases, J lost 6 bases, and 17 bases lay in between. Germline V gene lookup returns CDR1 DFQATT and CDR2 SNEGSKA (reference sequence). The CDR3 is 13 residues long. Here the CDR3 DNA reads TGCAGTGCGAGGACCTCATCTTGGGATGGCTACACCTTC. This encodes CSARTSSWDGYTF.

This clonotype was picked up many times. This rearrangement joins TRBV4-1 to TRBJ1-1, with D unclear. This CDR3 has 15 residues. Trimming cost V 1 base and J 0 bases, with 9 bases left between them. The germline CDR1 and CDR2 sequences are MGHRA and YSYEKL. The DNA for the CDR3 is TGCGCCAGCAGCCAAGGTAAAGGAGTGAACACTGAAGCTTTCTTT. Protein: CASSQGKGVNTEAFF.

This clonotype was recorded a few times. The chain uses TRBV2 and TRBJ2-7; D is unresolved. V lost 11 bases to trimming and J lost 0 bases, with 14 bases between them. CDR1 and CDR2 (germline): SNHLY, FYNNEI. The CDR3 has 13 residues. In nucleotides, the CDR3 is TGTGCCGCGGCACCCCACAGCTCCTACGAGCAGTACTTC. Protein product: CAAAPHSSYEQYF.

V gene TRBV7-9 combines with J gene TRBJ2-3; 9 bases fit TRBD2. The junction had 5 bases not matched to a gene; V was cut back by 5 bases and J by 2 bases. The CDR3 length is 15 residues. CDR1 is SEHNR, CDR2 FQNEAQ, per germline (reference sequence). The chain's CDR3 is CASSLGLANTDTQYF. CDR3 DNA sequence: TGTGCCAGCAGCCTTGGACTAGCGAACACAGATACGCAGTATTTT.

In its sample, this clonotype was seen many times. The rearrangement uses TRBV20-1 and TRBJ2-5; TRBD1 aligns across 10 bases. After removal of 2 bases from V and 5 bases from J, the junction contained 14 bases not matched to a gene. This CDR3 region has 17 residues. Germline CDR1 and CDR2: DFQATT and SNEGSKA (reference sequence). In nucleotides, the CDR3 is TGCAGTGCTAGAAGGGCTGGGGGGACAGGGGCTCGGGAGACCCAGTACTTC. It translates to CSARRAGGTGARETQYF.

This clonotype was recorded at least ten times. V usage is TRBV30 and J usage is TRBJ1-1; no clear D. Germline V CDR1 and CDR2: GTSNPN, SVGIG (reference sequence). V lost 4 bases and J lost 6, with 18 bases in between. The length of the CDR3 is 14 residues. The CDR3 loop is CAWNSGRGRPEAFF. The CDR3 nucleotides read TGTGCCTGGAATTCCGGAAGAGGGCGCCCTGAAGCTTTCTTT. Full variable domain (remainder filled in from reference TRBV30 and TRBJ1-1): SQTIHQWPATLVQPVGSPLSLECTVEGTSNPNLYWYRQAAGRGLQLLFYSVGIGQISSEVPQNLSASRPQDRQFILSSKKLLLSDSGFYLCAWNSGRGRPEAFFGQGTRLTVV.

The V gene is TRBV5-6, the J gene TRBJ2-4; 8 bases fit TRBD1. Losses at the gene ends were 3 bases for V and 15 bases for J; bases not matched to a gene: 11. Per germline, CDR1 SGHDT and CDR2 YYEEEE. This CDR3 has 13 amino acids. The DNA of the CDR3 is TGTGCCAGCAGCTCTAATTACAGGGGGGATCTGTACTTC. Protein sequence: CASSSNYRGDLYF.